The rows below give T cell receptor beta chains drawn from one sample of a study of shared clonotypes between healthy human individuals. Only in-frame clones appear in the TCRdb table, and some are missing; sequencing was by immunoSEQ multiplex PCR. This table holds about 380,000 clones, 96% found once. Sequencing used memory CD8+ T cells sorted from blood. The receptor set was obtained from a man aged 30-40 years in good health. The CDR3 runs from the conserved cysteine through the conserved F or W. Fields, in order: clone size, V gene, J gene, D gene, CDR3 DNA, CDR3 protein. A D gene is named only where the DNA matches it firmly. Rows may omit the clone size; those that give it use once, few, many or a size class.

clone size: .; V gene: TRBV5-1; J gene: TRBJ2-5; D gene: .; CDR3 DNA: TGCGCCAGCAGCTTGGGCGGACACCAAGAGACCCAGTACTTC; CDR3 protein: CASSLGGHQETQYF
clone size: .; V gene: TRBV6-6; J gene: TRBJ2-1; D gene: TRBD2; CDR3 DNA: TGTGCCAGCAGCGACCCGGGACTAGGGGGGTATGAGCAGTTCTTC; CDR3 protein: CASSDPGLGGYEQFF
clone size: .; V gene: TRBV6-1; J gene: TRBJ1-2; D gene: TRBD1; CDR3 DNA: TGTGCCAGCAGTGAAGGGACAGGATCCCCTAACTATGGCTACACCTTC; CDR3 protein: CASSEGTGSPNYGYTF
clone size: .; V gene: TRBV5-1; J gene: TRBJ2-5; D gene: .; CDR3 DNA: TGCGCCAGCAGCTTGGTGCCCCGACAGGCTGGCAGGGAGACCCAGTACTTC; CDR3 protein: CASSLVPRQAGRETQYF
clone size: .; V gene: TRBV5-4; J gene: TRBJ2-3; D gene: TRBD1; CDR3 DNA: TGTGCCAGCAGCTGTCTGGACAGGGGATGTACAGATACGCAGTATTTT; CDR3 protein: CASSCLDRGCTDTQYF
clone size: .; V gene: TRBV19; J gene: TRBJ1-5; D gene: TRBD1; CDR3 DNA: TGTGCCAGTAGTACCCGACAGGGGACGGTCAATCAGCCCCAGCATTTT; CDR3 protein: CASSTRQGTVNQPQHF
clone size: .; V gene: TRBV28; J gene: TRBJ2-3; D gene: .; CDR3 DNA: TGTGCCAGCAGTTTGATGAAAACGGAGTTTAGCACAGATACGCAGTATTTT; CDR3 protein: CASSLMKTEFSTDTQYF
clone size: .; V gene: TRBV6-5; J gene: TRBJ2-5; D gene: TRBD1; CDR3 DNA: TGTGCCAGCAGTGCCGACAGGGGACGGGAGACCCAGTACTTC; CDR3 protein: CASSADRGRETQYF
clone size: .; V gene: TRBV7-3; J gene: TRBJ2-7; D gene: TRBD2; CDR3 DNA: TGTGCCAGCAGCTTAAACGAGACTAGCGGGAGCCCGGCTCTCGAGCAGTACTTC; CDR3 protein: CASSLNETSGSPALEQYF
clone size: once; V gene: TRBV28; J gene: TRBJ2-7; D gene: TRBD1; CDR3 DNA: TGTGCCAGCAACCAAGAGAGACCCGGGACAGGGGGGCGCGAGCAGTACTTC; CDR3 protein: CASNQERPGTGGREQYF
clone size: .; V gene: TRBV20-1; J gene: TRBJ1-2; D gene: .; CDR3 DNA: TGCAGTGCTAGAGATAAGGACAGCCGGTTCTTC; CDR3 protein: CSARDKDSRFF
clone size: once; V gene: TRBV7-3; J gene: TRBJ2-3; D gene: .; CDR3 DNA: TGTGCCAGCAGCTTACGTCGGGAGGATACGCAGTATTTT; CDR3 protein: CASSLRREDTQYF
clone size: .; V gene: TRBV9; J gene: TRBJ2-7; D gene: TRBD2; CDR3 DNA: TGTGCCAGCAGCTCCTCGGGGAGGGAGGGGCCCTACGAGCAGTACTTC; CDR3 protein: CASSSSGREGPYEQYF
clone size: .; V gene: TRBV5-6; J gene: TRBJ2-7; D gene: TRBD2; CDR3 DNA: TGTGCCAGCAGCTCACCAATAGCGGGACCCGTAAAGCAGTACTTC; CDR3 protein: CASSSPIAGPVKQYF
clone size: .; V gene: TRBV9; J gene: TRBJ2-3; D gene: .; CDR3 DNA: TGTGCCAGCAGCGTAGGGACAGGCACAGATACGCAGTATTTT; CDR3 protein: CASSVGTGTDTQYF
clone size: .; V gene: TRBV18; J gene: TRBJ2-1; D gene: .; CDR3 DNA: TGTGCCAGCTCACCACTGGTAAGCTCCTACAATGAGCAGTTCTTC; CDR3 protein: CASSPLVSSYNEQFF
clone size: .; V gene: TRBV7-9; J gene: TRBJ2-7; D gene: .; CDR3 DNA: TGTGCCAGCAGCTTATTAACGGGTGCAGACGAGCAGTACTTC; CDR3 protein: CASSLLTGADEQYF
clone size: .; V gene: TRBV6-1; J gene: TRBJ2-7; D gene: .; CDR3 DNA: TGTGCCAGCAGTGACAAATCCTACGAGCAGTACTTC; CDR3 protein: CASSDKSYEQYF
clone size: .; V gene: TRBV5-4; J gene: TRBJ2-1; D gene: TRBD1; CDR3 DNA: TGTGCCAGCAGCCGACCACCCGGACAGGGTATGGATGAGCAGTTCTTC; CDR3 protein: CASSRPPGQGMDEQFF
clone size: once; V gene: TRBV2; J gene: TRBJ2-4; D gene: .; CDR3 DNA: TGTGCCAGCAGATTAATCAGGGTACTGGCCAAAAACATTCAGTACTTC; CDR3 protein: CASRLIRVLAKNIQYF
clone size: .; V gene: TRBV11-2; J gene: TRBJ1-1; D gene: .; CDR3 DNA: TGTGCCAGCAGCTCATCCTACCGGGACACCACCACGAACACTGAAGCTTTCTTT; CDR3 protein: CASSSSYRDTTTNTEAFF
clone size: .; V gene: TRBV7-2; J gene: TRBJ2-5; D gene: TRBD2; CDR3 DNA: TGTGCCAGCAGCCTACGCGGACTAGCGGGAGAGATACCAGAGACCCAGTACTTC; CDR3 protein: CASSLRGLAGEIPETQYF
clone size: .; V gene: TRBV7-3; J gene: TRBJ2-3; D gene: TRBD2; CDR3 DNA: TGTGCCAGCAGCCAAGGGCTAGCGGGAGCAGATACGCAGTATTTT; CDR3 protein: CASSQGLAGADTQYF
clone size: .; V gene: TRBV19; J gene: TRBJ1-2; D gene: .; CDR3 DNA: TGTGCCAGTAGTATAAGGGAGAACTATGGCTACACCTTC; CDR3 protein: CASSIRENYGYTF
clone size: .; V gene: TRBV28; J gene: TRBJ1-5; D gene: .; CDR3 DNA: TGTGCCAGCAATATCCCCGGGGTCCAGCCCCAGCATTTT; CDR3 protein: CASNIPGVQPQHF
clone size: .; V gene: TRBV10-3; J gene: TRBJ2-1; D gene: .; CDR3 DNA: TGTGCCATCAGTGAGTCAGGCCTGTTGGATGAGCAGTTCTTC; CDR3 protein: CAISESGLLDEQFF
clone size: .; V gene: TRBV28; J gene: TRBJ2-5; D gene: TRBD2; CDR3 DNA: TGTGCCAGCAGTGCTACTGGGGGGGTGAGAGAGACCCAGTACTTC; CDR3 protein: CASSATGGVRETQYF
clone size: .; V gene: TRBV11-2; J gene: TRBJ1-4; D gene: .; CDR3 DNA: TGTGCCAGCAGCTTAGCCCCGGACGGACGAGAAAAACTGTTTTTT; CDR3 protein: CASSLAPDGREKLFF
clone size: .; V gene: TRBV4-1; J gene: TRBJ1-2; D gene: .; CDR3 DNA: TGCGCCAGCAGCCAAGGGACAAACGGTGGTGGCTACACCTTC; CDR3 protein: CASSQGTNGGGYTF
clone size: .; V gene: TRBV28; J gene: TRBJ1-2; D gene: .; CDR3 DNA: TGTGCCAGCAAGGAGGACCCCTACGGCTACACCTTC; CDR3 protein: CASKEDPYGYTF
clone size: .; V gene: TRBV19; J gene: TRBJ2-3; D gene: .; CDR3 DNA: TGTGCCAGTAGTACGGGTCCCAGCACAGATACGCAGTATTTT; CDR3 protein: CASSTGPSTDTQYF
clone size: .; V gene: TRBV2; J gene: TRBJ2-5; D gene: .; CDR3 DNA: TGTGCCACCAGGAAGGAGGACAGAGGAGTTCAAGAGACCCAGTACTTC; CDR3 protein: CATRKEDRGVQETQYF